This TCR beta chain was sequenced during a study of identical twins (TCRdb year 2016). Notes on the research overall: To test whether fetal clonotypes persist, this study deep-sequenced TCR alpha and beta repertoires from monozygotic twins, from unrelated adults of various ages, and from cord blood. Replicate twin experiments were performed at different times using different library preparation protocols to rule out contamination.

Overall study outcomes, separate from this receptor: Because the same donors could not be followed over many years, the conclusions depended on cross-sectional statistical analysis. Zero-insertion analyses could be partly confounded by invariant T cells such as MAIT and iNKT, although diverse VJ usage argued against such confounding for most clonotypes. In monozygotic twins, out-of-frame TCR alpha sharing was systematically underestimated by recombination models, although the models agreed with sharing between unrelated individuals. A weaker excess of twin sharing was found in beta out-of-frame sequences because the signal-to-noise ratio was lowered by fewer shared sequences. Fewer insertions were carried by abundant cord blood beta clonotypes; a weaker similar trend was observed in young adult naive repertoires, while no such trend was observed in memory repertoires. Out-of-frame TCR alpha sequences shared between twins showed an excess of low generation-probability sequences compared with coincidental sharing between unrelated individuals.

The library was made by 5' RACE. The data were produced on an Illumina HiSeq 2000. A universal primer binding site was added through template switching, and the final cDNA carried a unique molecular identifier so that TCR cDNA molecules could be counted accurately. First-strand cDNA for TCR alpha and beta chains was synthesized from specific primers in the conserved constant-segment region. To control for contamination, each cDNA library was double barcoded with a SMART-Mk sample barcode plus Illumina barcodes. Two successive PCR steps introduced TruSeq adapter sequences along with Illumina sample barcodes. Sequencing of the TCR alpha and beta cDNA libraries was done on the Illumina HiSeq platform using custom primers. The original pipeline was this. MiGEC was used to process raw reads and extract unique molecular identifiers, and MiXCR was used to find CDR3 positions. For each individual, recombination models were inferred using an EM algorithm with the repgenHMM and IGoR tools. Shared clonotype analysis was performed with the tcR package in R, normalizing sharing by the product of cloneset sizes. To study raw recombination free of thymic and clonal selection effects, out-of-frame nonproductive sequences were analyzed. TCRdb reworked the public reads: Q25 trimming with fastp, MiXCR clone assembly, productive beta chains retained. One record per CDR3 amino acid sequence lists the most common genes and DNA. The V and J calls shown here were made by TCRdb, not taken from the authors' results. This sample lists a few hundred thousand distinct CDR3 sequences; just under 10% were detected once. The biggest ten clones account for more than 2.5% of the sample.

Every donor was a healthy Caucasian. The twin cohort consisted of three pairs of female monozygotic twins, all aged roughly 18 to 29 years. The RNA used for TCR libraries was isolated from peripheral blood mononuclear cells. For CDR1 and CDR2, the germline V gene lists SGDLS and YYNGEE. The CDR3 measures 15 amino acids from cysteine to phenylalanine. Kept here is only the CDR3 DNA, which spans 45 bases and is read in frame from base 1. The junction shows trimming of 3 bases on V and 1 base on J, plus 14 bases between the germline ends. This clonotype was seen only a few times. This receptor's antigen is unknown. Base qualities were left out, and no much larger clone turns up one base away. This sample was also put to use in a study of yellow fever vaccine responses in identical twins. Drawing on the second study: The authors reported that the T cell response to vaccination in identical twins appeared partly convergent and partly personalized. The study precisely tracked vaccine-responding T cell clones in identical twins.

Sequencing was done on a sample of PBMCs. In this chain, TRBV9 is recombined with TRBJ2-7; the best D guess is TRBD1, with 6 bases matching. This clonotype was sampled from a woman aged 18-29 years in good health. CDR3 reads: CASSDPGEGSYEQYF. The DNA sequence is as follows: TGTGCCAGCAGCGATCCAGGGGAAGGATCCTACGAGCAGTACTTC.